The 26 T cell receptor beta chains below all came from one sample that was sequenced in a study of OX40 agonist ivuxolimab in advanced cancers. Produced via immunoSEQ multiplex PCR; TCRdb's table is partial and in-frame only. Of 75,000 to 90,000 clones in the sample, 92% were seen once. The sample was CD4+ or CD8+ T cells sorted from blood, taken in a trial of the OX40 agonist ivuxolimab. The receptors derive from an adult with an advanced solid tumor such as melanoma, head and neck, liver or kidney cancer.

The chain combines TRBV5-4 with TRBJ1-1; TRBD1 agrees at 8 bases. This CDR3 comprises 16 residues. With 1 base clipped from V and 0 bases from J, the junction kept 5 bases outside the gene matches. The germline V gene has CDR1 SGHNT and CDR2 YYREEE (reference sequence). The CDR3 loop is CASSLRDRIMNTEAFF. The CDR3 region has the DNA TGTGCCAGCAGCTTGAGGGACAGGATCATGAACACTGAAGCTTTCTTT.

J is TRBJ2-3 and V is TRBV7-2; 7 positions agree with TRBD1. Germline values: CDR1 SGHTA, CDR2 FQGNSA. After removal of 3 bases from V and 1 base from J, the junction contained 1 base not matched to a gene. This CDR3 has 14 residues. CDR3 DNA: TGTGCCAGCAGCTTCACAGGGGGCACAGATACGCAGTATTTT. It codes for CASSFTGGTDTQYF.

The V call is TRBV5-4, the J call TRBJ1-1, with D unclear. The length of the CDR3 is 13 residues. Germline loops: CDR1 SGHNT, CDR2 YYREEE (reference sequence). V was cut by 1 base and J by 11 bases, with 15 bases left in between. CDR3 residues: CASSLYLTPGAFF. The CDR3 DNA reads as TGTGCCAGCAGCTTGTACCTGACCCCCGGCGCTTTCTTT.

The chain employs TRBV7-9 and TRBJ2-1; 7 bases map to TRBD2. The CDR3 consists of 17 residues. Looked up from germline, CDR1 is SEHNR and CDR2 is FQNEAQ (reference sequence). With 3 bases clipped from V and 4 bases from J, the junction kept 12 bases outside the gene matches. CDR3: CASSLGLAVDQYNEQFF. The CDR3 nucleotides are TGTGCCAGCAGCTTGGGCCTAGCGGTAGACCAATACAATGAGCAGTTCTTC.

This rearrangement joins TRBV29-1 to TRBJ2-7; D might be TRBD1 or TRBD2, each matching 5 bases. This CDR3 is 12 amino acids long. Germline V gene data show CDR1 as SQVTM and CDR2 as ANQGSEA. V dropped 4 bases and J dropped 0 bases, with 7 bases sitting between them. In DNA form, the CDR3 reads TGCAGCGTTGTAGGGACCTCCTACGAGCAGTACTTC. This sequence encodes CSVVGTSYEQYF.

This sequence joins TRBV2 and TRBJ2-7; 7 bases are shared with TRBD2. J gave up 4 bases and V 5 bases, and 14 bases lay outside the gene matches. This CDR3 contains 16 residues. Germline assignment: CDR1 SNHLY and CDR2 FYNNEI. The DNA of the CDR3 is TGTGCCAGCAGTTCTAACCCGAGGACTAGTGGGTACGAGCAGTACTTC. Translating it yields CASSSNPRTSGYEQYF. The full variable domain, its missing parts supplied by reference TRBV2 and TRBJ2-7, is EPEVTQTPSHQVTQMGQEVILRCVPISNHLYFYWYRQILGQKVEFLVSFYNNEISEKSEIFDDQFSVERPDGSNFTLKIRSTKLEDSAMYFCASSSNPRTSGYEQYFGPGTRLTVT.

V usage is TRBV25-1 and J usage is TRBJ2-3; weak D call: TRBD1 (5 bases). This CDR3 has 14 residues. Trimming took 6 bases from V and 0 from J, leaving 10 bases between them. Germline-derived CDR1 and CDR2 are MGHDK and SYGVNS. The CDR3, as DNA: TGTGCCAGCAGGGGGCCACACAGCACAGATACGCAGTATTTT. The encoded protein is CASRGPHSTDTQYF.

This clone turned up a few times. The V and J genes are TRBV9 and TRBJ2-5; no definite D call. Germline lookup yields CDR1 SGDLS and CDR2 YYNGEE. V lost 0 bases and J lost 4, with 10 bases in between. The CDR3 consists of 14 residues. CDR3 nucleotide sequence: TGTGCCAGCAGCGTAGGGCTATTTAGAGAGACCCAGTACTTC. Amino acid sequence: CASSVGLFRETQYF.

This rearrangement joins TRBV10-1 to TRBJ2-5, with D perhaps given as TRBD1 or TRBD2 (6 bases each). Deletions cut 5 bases from V and 4 bases from J, with 17 bases between. CDR3 length: 15 residues. The germline V gene has CDR1 WNHNN and CDR2 SYGVQD (reference sequence). The CDR3 bases are TGCGCCAGCAGTCTAAACCGGGGGACATCAGAGACCCAGTACTTC. Translated: CASSLNRGTSETQYF.

This sequence joins TRBV6-5 and TRBJ2-3; D remains unclear. Germline values: CDR1 MNHEY, CDR2 SVGAGI. CDR3 length equals 14 residues. V lost 5 bases, J lost 2 bases, and 11 bases lay in between. Here the CDR3 DNA reads TGTGCCAGCAGTCCACTACTACCCACAGATACGCAGTATTTT. This gives the protein CASSPLLPTDTQYF.

This sequence joins TRBV18 and TRBJ2-3, with D hard to call. Germline values: CDR1 KGHSH, CDR2 LQKENI. There are 14 residues in the CDR3. Trimming left V 4 bases short and J 1 base short, with 9 bases between. CDR3 sequence (DNA): TGTGCCAGCTCACGGGTCGATGGCACAGATACGCAGTATTTT. Residues: CASSRVDGTDTQYF. Supplemented by reference TRBV18 and TRBJ2-3, the full variable domain reads NAGVMQNPRHLVRRRGQEARLRCSPMKGHSHVYWYRQLPEEGLKFMVYLQKENIIDESGMPKERFSAEFPKEGPSILRIQQVVRGDSAAYFCASSRVDGTDTQYFGPGTRLTVL.

V is TRBV6-1 and J is TRBJ1-1, with D unresolved. Trimming stripped 5 bases from V and 1 base from J, with 8 bases between. Germline V lookup: CDR1 MNHNS, CDR2 SASEGT. The CDR3 covers 13 residues. The CDR3 DNA follows: TGTGCCAGCAGTAGACATGGGAACACTGAAGCTTTCTTT. As protein: CASSRHGNTEAFF.

The J gene is TRBJ1-4, the V gene TRBV11-2; D is unresolved. This CDR3 has 15 residues. Per the germline V gene, CDR1 is SGHAT and CDR2 is FQNNGV. Trimming cost V 5 bases and J 3 bases, with 13 bases left between them. CDR3 in DNA: TGTGCCAGCAGCCCCCGCTGGGAATCTAATGAAAAACTGTTTTTT. Its protein is CASSPRWESNEKLFF.

The rearrangement joins TRBV29-1 to TRBJ2-1; TRBD2 matches 11 bases. This CDR3 contains 16 residues. Germline trimming cut 0 bases from V and 7 bases from J; bases unmatched to any gene: 8. Germline V lookup: CDR1 SQVTM, CDR2 ANQGSEA. The CDR3 DNA reads as TGCAGCGTTGAAGATCAGAGGCTAGCGGGAGGAAATGAGCAGTTCTTC. Protein sequence: CSVEDQRLAGGNEQFF.

The chain links TRBV5-6 to TRBJ2-1, with D possibly TRBD2 on 5 matching bases. V was cut by 5 bases and J by 1 base, with 13 bases left in between. Germline-derived CDR1 and CDR2 are SGHDT and YYEEEE. The CDR3 has 15 residues. Here the CDR3 reads CASSTGKQSYNEQFF. As DNA, the CDR3 is TGTGCCAGCAGTACCGGGAAGCAGTCCTACAATGAGCAGTTCTTC.

V gene TRBV19 combines with J gene TRBJ2-3, with D tentatively TRBD1 (7 bases). V lost 8 bases, J lost 4 bases, and 16 bases lay in between. This CDR3 is built from 14 residues. Per the germline V gene, CDR1 is LNHDA and CDR2 is SQIVND (reference sequence). CDR3: CASATGRSSDTQYF. The CDR3, as DNA: TGTGCCAGTGCGACAGGGAGGAGCTCAGATACGCAGTATTTT.

Comment on this clone: Other DNA sequences in the sample encode the same CDR3. The V gene is TRBV29-1, the J gene TRBJ2-1; D gene uncertain. V shed 3 bases and J shed 4 bases, with 4 bases lying between them. CDR3 size: 11 residues. Germline V gene data show CDR1 as SQVTM and CDR2 as ANQGSEA. The CDR3 loop reads CSVDNYNEQFF. The DNA for the CDR3 is TGCAGCGTTGACAATTACAATGAGCAGTTCTTC.

The genes are TRBV28 and TRBJ1-6; no clear D gene. Trimming stripped 7 bases from V and 4 bases from J, with 17 bases between. There are 16 residues in the CDR3. CDR1 is MDHEN and CDR2 is SYDVKM in the germline V gene. The DNA for the CDR3 is TGTGCCAGCACGTACAGTCCCGAATTATATAATTCACCCCTCCACTTT. Its translation is CASTYSPELYNSPLHF. The variable domain in full, with the rest retrieved from reference TRBV28 and TRBJ1-6, is DVKVTQSSRYLVKRTGEKVFLECVQDMDHENMFWYRQDPGLGLRLIYFSYDVKMKEKGDIPEGYSVSREKKERFSLILESASTNQTSMYLCASTYSPELYNSPLHFGNGTRLTVT.

Here the CDR3 reads CASSLDVAGGRETQYF. The CDR3, as DNA: TGTGCCAGCAGCTTAGATGTAGCGGGAGGTAGAGAGACCCAGTACTTC. This rearrangement joins TRBV11-2 to TRBJ2-5; 10 nucleotides match TRBD2. CDR1 is SGHAT, CDR2 FQNNGV, per germline. This CDR3 has 16 residues. J was trimmed by 4 bases and V by 0 bases; bases with no gene match: 5.

The chain has TRBV18 and TRBJ2-2; perhaps TRBD2 as D (5 bases). V lost 4 bases, J lost 4 bases, and 16 bases lay in between. The germline V gene has CDR1 KGHSH and CDR2 LQKENI. The length of the CDR3 is 16 residues. DNA of the CDR3: TGTGCCAGCTCACGGAGCGGATTCCAGAGCACCGGGGAGCTGTTTTTT. This translates into CASSRSGFQSTGELFF.

V is TRBV7-3 and J is TRBJ1-1; D is perhaps TRBD1 (6 bases). Germline values: CDR1 SGHTA, CDR2 FQGTGA. Deletions cut 5 bases from V and 2 bases from J, with 9 bases between. This CDR3 contains 13 residues. The DNA of the CDR3 is TGTGCCAGCAGCGCACAGGGTAACACTGAAGCTTTCTTT. This sequence encodes CASSAQGNTEAFF.

This clone was observed once. The V and J genes are TRBV28 and TRBJ2-2; D is possibly TRBD1 (6 bases). The CDR3 covers 16 residues. The germline V and J ends were trimmed by 7 bases and 0 bases, with 15 bases remaining between them. The germline V gene encodes CDR1 MDHEN and CDR2 SYDVKM. The CDR3 protein is CASIRSGTPNTGELFF. The CDR3, as DNA: TGTGCCAGCATTCGGTCCGGGACACCGAACACCGGGGAGCTGTTTTTT. Supplemented by reference TRBV28 and TRBJ2-2, the full variable domain reads DVKVTQSSRYLVKRTGEKVFLECVQDMDHENMFWYRQDPGLGLRLIYFSYDVKMKEKGDIPEGYSVSREKKERFSLILESASTNQTSMYLCASIRSGTPNTGELFFGEGSRLTVL.

This chain uses TRBV28 with TRBJ1-3; tentative D call: TRBD1 (6 bases). The germline gives CDR1 MDHEN, CDR2 SYDVKM. CDR3 length equals 17 residues. V was trimmed by 6 bases and J by 2 bases, leaving 20 bases between them. The DNA of the CDR3 is TGTGCCAGCAGATTTCCCCCAGGGGCCTCCCCTGGAAACACCATATATTTT. Its protein product is CASRFPPGASPGNTIYF.

The chain joins TRBV6-5 to TRBJ1-2, with TRBD1 as a possible D gene (5 bases). The CDR3 contains 15 residues. Trimming left V 6 bases short and J 7 bases short, with 21 bases between. Germline loops: CDR1 MNHEY, CDR2 SVGAGI. Here the CDR3 DNA reads TGTGCCAGCAGGTCCGGGACTCAAGCCGCAGGTGGCTACACCTTC. It codes for CASRSGTQAAGGYTF.

The V call is TRBV5-1, the J call TRBJ2-3; TRBD1 matches 7 bases. The CDR3 extends over 15 amino acids. V shed 4 bases and J 3 bases; nucleotides not matched to a gene: 8. Germline CDR1 and CDR2: SGHRS and YFSETQ. The CDR3 sequence is CASSLGTERTDTQYF. Written as DNA, the CDR3 is TGCGCCAGCAGCCTCGGGACAGAACGGACAGATACGCAGTATTTT.

V is TRBV18 and J is TRBJ2-7; TRBD2 might be the D (5 bases). In germline, CDR1 is KGHSH, CDR2 LQKENI. The CDR3 spans 13 residues. V was shortened by 6 bases and J by 6 bases, with 15 bases between the two germline ends. CDR3: CASSRGSDREQYF. The CDR3 bases are TGTGCCAGCTCCCGAGGGTCCGATCGCGAGCAGTACTTC.